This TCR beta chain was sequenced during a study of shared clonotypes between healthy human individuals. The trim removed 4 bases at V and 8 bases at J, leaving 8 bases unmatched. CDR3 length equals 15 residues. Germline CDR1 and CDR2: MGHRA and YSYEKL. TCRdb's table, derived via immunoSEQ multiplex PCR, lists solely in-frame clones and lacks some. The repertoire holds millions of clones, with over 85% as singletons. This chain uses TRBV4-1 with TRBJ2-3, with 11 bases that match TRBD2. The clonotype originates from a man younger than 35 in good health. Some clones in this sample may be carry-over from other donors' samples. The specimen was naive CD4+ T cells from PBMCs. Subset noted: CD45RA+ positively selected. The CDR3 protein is CASSRDGTSGRTQYF. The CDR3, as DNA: TGCGCCAGCAGCCGAGATGGGACTAGCGGTCGTACGCAGTATTTT.